Following are 3 T cell receptor beta chains from one sample sequenced in a study of human T cells and chemical hapten exposure (dated by TCRdb to the early 2020s). The library was prepared using RACE. The reads were generated on a NextSeq 500. TCRdb passed the public sequencing reads through fastp at Q25 and MiXCR, retaining productive beta sequences. Every entry covers one CDR3 protein and lists the most common genes and DNA from its rows. Here the sample has under 90,000 distinct CDR3 sequences; about 9% occur a single time. The ten largest clonotypes hold about 3.5% of the sample. Read against the paper, the sample's time point label means: patch test 2, 6 weeks after DPC sensitization. The treatment or condition label, as the study defines it: therapeutic diphenylcyclopropenone sensitization with weekly scalp DPC. Sequences were derived from whole blood, sampled in connection with sensitization to the hapten diphenylcyclopropenone (DPC). Receptor source: a woman aged 45 to 65 with alopecia areata. Some clones in this sample may be carry-over from other donors' samples.

This clonotype was seen a handful of times. This chain links TRBV20-1 with TRBJ2-1; 8 bases are a match to TRBD2. V lost 6 bases and J lost 3; bases outside the gene matches: 10. The V gene's germline CDR1 is DFQATT and CDR2 SNEGSKA (reference sequence). There are 15 residues in the CDR3. The CDR3: CSAFGGGIFYNEQFF. CDR3 nucleotide sequence: TGCAGTGCCTTCGGGGGGGGAATATTCTACAATGAGCAGTTCTTC.

Ten or more counts support this clonotype. The chain links TRBV6-5 to TRBJ2-6; 8 bases map to TRBD2. Trimming took 5 bases from V and 0 from J; bases not matched to a gene: 3. Germline CDR1 and CDR2: MNHEY and SVGAGI. The CDR3 totals 16 residues. The CDR3 DNA reads as TGTGCCAGCAGTACGGGAGGGGGCTCTGGGGCCAACGTCCTGACTTTC. Encoded protein: CASSTGGGSGANVLTF.

This clonotype was detected a few times. This rearrangement joins TRBV5-1 to TRBJ1-1, with TRBD1 as a possible D gene (5 bases). The V gene lost 0 bases and the J gene lost 4 bases, with 10 bases spanning the gap. CDR1 is SGHRS, CDR2 YFSETQ, per germline. The length of the CDR3 is 14 residues. In DNA, the CDR3 is TGCGCCAGCAGCTTGGCCGGGGGAATCACTGAAGCTTTCTTT. Amino acid sequence: CASSLAGGITEAFF.